The 12 T cell receptor beta chains below all came from one sample that was sequenced in a study of blood T cell repertoires in COVID-19. Measured with immunoSEQ multiplex PCR; TCRdb has only the in-frame clones, and not every one. Of some 95,000 clones listed, 76% are singletons. Sequencing input: peripheral blood. Receptors were obtained from a man aged 70-80 years with acute or convalescent COVID-19.

This rearrangement joins TRBV4-1 to TRBJ2-7; 13 nucleotides match TRBD2. Germline values: CDR1 MGHRA, CDR2 YSYEKL. The junction had 3 bases not matched to a gene; V was cut back by 1 base and J by 6 bases. This CDR3 has 15 residues. CDR3 DNA: TGCGCCAGCAGCCAAGGACTAGCGGGAGGTGTCGAGCAGTACTTC. Protein product: CASSQGLAGGVEQYF.

As for this clone: One end of the junction fails to match germline, which may point to a read error. The V and J genes are TRBV7-7 and TRBJ2-3; the D is unclear. This CDR3 comprises 15 residues. Germline V gives CDR1 SSHAT, CDR2 FNYEAQ (reference sequence). CDR3 amino acids: CASSTGQSDTDTQYF. CDR3 DNA: TGTGCTAGCAGCACTGGGCAATCAGACACAGATACGCAGTATTTT.

The chain employs TRBV27 and TRBJ2-4; 7 bases align to TRBD2. The V gene end was trimmed by 7 bases and the J gene end by 8 bases; junction bases not matched to a gene: 14. CDR1 and CDR2 from the germline V gene are MNHEY and SMNVEV (reference sequence). This CDR3 contains 15 residues. The CDR3 protein is CASKEGSGKGYIQYF. CDR3 coding DNA: TGTGCCAGCAAAGAGGGGAGCGGGAAAGGGTACATTCAGTACTTC.

The V gene is TRBV7-2, the J gene TRBJ2-1; TRBD2 aligns across 7 bases. The V gene end was trimmed by 7 bases and the J gene end by 7 bases; junction bases not matched to a gene: 13. This CDR3 region has 15 residues. The germline V gene has CDR1 SGHTA and CDR2 FQGNSA. CDR3 coding DNA: TGTGCCAGCACCTCGTGGGGGACTACTTGGAATGAGCAGTTCTTC. Its protein is CASTSWGTTWNEQFF.

The V call is TRBV21-1, the J call TRBJ1-1; no check of the table's D call, TRBD1, against the DNA was made. TRBV21-1 is a documented pseudogene. The CDR3 totals 15 residues. Here the CDR3 DNA reads TGTGCCAGCAGCAATCGGGACAGGGTGAACACTGAAGCTTTCTTT. Its protein is CASSNRDRVNTEAFF.

The chain links TRBV7-9 to TRBJ2-7; 11 bases fit TRBD2. After removal of 1 base from V and 3 bases from J, the junction contained 5 bases not matched to a gene. Germline V gives CDR1 SEHNR, CDR2 FQNEAQ (reference sequence). This CDR3 is built from 16 residues. For the CDR3, the DNA is TGTGCCAGCAGCTTAGTCACTAGCGGGGGAGACTACGAGCAGTACTTC. Its protein product is CASSLVTSGGDYEQYF.

The chain is built from TRBV19 and TRBJ1-5, with D unresolved. The V end was cut by 3 bases, the J end by 6 bases, with 6 bases between. The CDR3 consists of 12 residues. Looked up from germline, CDR1 is LNHDA and CDR2 is SQIVND (reference sequence). CDR3 loop: CASSIYPQPQHF. As DNA, the CDR3 is TGTGCCAGTAGTATCTACCCTCAGCCCCAGCATTTT.

The chain links TRBV19 to TRBJ2-7, with TRBD2 matching 9 bases. Per germline, CDR1 LNHDA and CDR2 SQIVND (reference sequence). The CDR3 consists of 17 residues. V dropped 4 bases and J dropped 3; count of bases not matched to a gene: 13. The CDR3 region has the DNA TGTGCCAGTAGTAAGTCCACCGTGACTAGCGGATTCTACGAGCAGTACTTC. It yields the protein CASSKSTVTSGFYEQYF. Complete variable domain (other parts from reference TRBV19 and TRBJ2-7): DGGITQSPKYLFRKEGQNVTLSCEQNLNHDAMYWYRQDPGQGLRLIYYSQIVNDFQKGDIAEGYSVSREKKESFPLTVTSAQKNPTAFYLCASSKSTVTSGFYEQYFGPGTRLTVT.

The chain carries TRBV30 and TRBJ2-7, with D perhaps matching TRBD1 (8 bases). Deletions cut 3 bases from V and 6 bases from J, with 15 bases between. The CDR3 consists of 13 residues. Looked up from germline, CDR1 is GTSNPN and CDR2 is SVGIG (reference sequence). CDR3 loop: CAWSATGGGEQYV. The CDR3 nucleotides read TGTGCCTGGAGCGCAACAGGGGGGGGCGAGCAGTACGTC.

This clone was seen ten or more times. The chain carries TRBV2 and TRBJ1-1; maybe TRBD1 (5 bases). The CDR3 runs 15 residues. Germline values: CDR1 SNHLY, CDR2 FYNNEI. V lost 3 bases and J lost 1, with 12 bases in between. CDR3 DNA sequence: TGTGCCAGCAGTGATGATATAGGGGCGAACACTGAAGCTTTCTTT. It translates to CASSDDIGANTEAFF.

This chain links TRBV6-5 with TRBJ1-2, with TRBD1 identical over 10 bases. Germline loops: CDR1 MNHEY, CDR2 SVGAGI. The CDR3 totals 13 residues. V shed 7 bases and J 5 bases; nucleotides not matched to a gene: 4. Here the CDR3 reads CASTEDRGYGYTF. CDR3 DNA: TGTGCCAGCACCGAGGACAGGGGGTATGGCTACACCTTC.

This clone was seen a handful of times. The chain recombines TRBV2 with TRBJ1-1; no firm D call. This CDR3 has 13 residues. From germline, CDR1 is SNHLY and CDR2 FYNNEI. With 5 bases removed from V and 1 base from J, the gap between germline ends came to 8 bases. The CDR3 DNA sequence: TGTGCCAGCAGTTTAGGGAGGAACACTGAAGCTTTCTTT. Protein sequence: CASSLGRNTEAFF.